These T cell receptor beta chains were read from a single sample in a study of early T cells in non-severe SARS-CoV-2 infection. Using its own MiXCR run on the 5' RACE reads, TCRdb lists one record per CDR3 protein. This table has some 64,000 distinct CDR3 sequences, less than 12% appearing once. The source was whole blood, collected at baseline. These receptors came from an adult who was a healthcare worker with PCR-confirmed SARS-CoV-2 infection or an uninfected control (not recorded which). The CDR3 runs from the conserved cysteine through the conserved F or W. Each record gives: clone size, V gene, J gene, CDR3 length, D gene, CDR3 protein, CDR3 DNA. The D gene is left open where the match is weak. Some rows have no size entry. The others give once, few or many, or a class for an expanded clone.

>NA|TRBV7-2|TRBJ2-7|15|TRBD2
CASSNHLSGGREQYF
TGTGCCAGCAGCAATCACCTTAGCGGGGGGCGGGAGCAGTACTTC
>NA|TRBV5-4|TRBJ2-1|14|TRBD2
CASSQAGSGNEQFF
TGTGCCAGCAGCCAAGCGGGATCTGGCAATGAGCAGTTCTTC
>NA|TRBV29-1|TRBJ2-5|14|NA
CSVEDLTAQETQYF
TGCAGCGTTGAAGATCTAACAGCTCAAGAGACCCAGTACTTC
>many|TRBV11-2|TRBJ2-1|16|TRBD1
CASSLFWTGDTNEQFF
TGTGCCAGCAGCTTATTTTGGACAGGGGATACCAATGAGCAGTTCTTC
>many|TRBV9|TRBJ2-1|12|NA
CASSVDYNEQFF
TGTGCCAGCAGCGTAGATTACAATGAGCAGTTCTTC
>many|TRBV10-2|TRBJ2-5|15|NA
CASSESGTLIETQYF
TGCGCCAGCAGTGAGTCTGGGACGCTAATAGAGACCCAGTACTTC
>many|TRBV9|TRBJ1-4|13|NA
CASSKDVNEKLFF
TGTGCCAGCAGCAAGGATGTAAATGAAAAACTGTTTTTT
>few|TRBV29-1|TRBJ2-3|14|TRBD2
CSVEVGLAADTQYF
TGCAGCGTTGAAGTCGGGCTAGCGGCAGATACGCAGTATTTT
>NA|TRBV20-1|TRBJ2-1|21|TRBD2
CSARPPPGLAGELSAYNEQFF
TGCAGTGCTAGACCCCCCCCGGGGCTAGCGGGAGAGCTGAGCGCCTACAATGAGCAGTTCTTC
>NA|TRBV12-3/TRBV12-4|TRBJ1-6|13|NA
CASSLDLRKPLHF
TGTGCCAGCAGTTTGGATTTACGGAAGCCCCTCCACTTT
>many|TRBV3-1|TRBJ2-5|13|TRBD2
CASGGLARETQYF
TGTGCCAGCGGGGGACTAGCGCGAGAGACCCAGTACTTC
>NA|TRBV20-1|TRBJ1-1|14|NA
CSAVGGSMNTEAFF
TGCAGTGCGGTGGGAGGGTCGATGAACACTGAAGCTTTCTTT
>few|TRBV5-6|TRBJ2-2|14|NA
CASSLIPKTGELFF
TGTGCCAGCAGCTTAATACCGAAGACCGGGGAGCTGTTTTTT
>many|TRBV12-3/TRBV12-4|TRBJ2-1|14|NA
CASSRAGLENEQFF
TGTGCCAGCAGTAGAGCGGGCTTAGAGAATGAGCAGTTCTTC
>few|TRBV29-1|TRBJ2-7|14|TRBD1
CSVEWGTGPYEQYF
TGCAGCGTTGAATGGGGGACAGGGCCCTACGAGCAGTACTTC
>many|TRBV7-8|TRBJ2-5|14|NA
CASSSLTGLETQYF
TGTGCCAGCAGCTCCCTCACAGGGTTAGAGACCCAGTACTTC
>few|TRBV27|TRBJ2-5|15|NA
CASSGTLPGAQTQYF
TGTGCCAGCAGTGGCACCTTACCAGGGGCGCAGACCCAGTACTTC
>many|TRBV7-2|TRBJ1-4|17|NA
CASSLGFGPGTNEKLFF
NA
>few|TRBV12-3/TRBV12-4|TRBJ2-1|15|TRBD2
CASRFSGGYYNEQFF
TGTGCCAGCAGGTTTAGCGGGGGGTACTACAATGAGCAGTTCTTC
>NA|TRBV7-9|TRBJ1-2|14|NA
CASSLDGTSMGYTF
TGTGCCAGCAGCTTAGACGGGACTTCAATGGGCTACACCTTC
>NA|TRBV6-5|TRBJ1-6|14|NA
CASSRDLNNSPLHF
TGTGCCAGCAGTAGGGACCTTAATAATTCACCCCTCCACTTT
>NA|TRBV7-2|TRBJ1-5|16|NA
CASSAPWSYSNQPQHF
TGTGCCAGCAGCGCACCATGGTCTTATAGCAATCAGCCCCAGCATTTT
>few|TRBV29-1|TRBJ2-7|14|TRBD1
CSVGTGAPFSEQYF
TGCAGCGTGGGAACAGGGGCACCATTCTCCGAGCAGTACTTC
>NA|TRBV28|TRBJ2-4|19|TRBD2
CASSLWNQAGGLAKNIQYF
TGTGCCAGCAGTTTATGGAATCAAGCGGGAGGTCTAGCCAAAAACATTCAGTACTTC
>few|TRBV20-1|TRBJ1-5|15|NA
CSARIGQGGNQPQHF
TGCAGTGCTAGAATAGGGCAGGGAGGAAATCAGCCCCAGCATTTT
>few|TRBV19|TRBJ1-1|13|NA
CASTAHREGEAFF
TGTGCCAGTACCGCCCACAGGGAGGGTGAAGCTTTCTTT
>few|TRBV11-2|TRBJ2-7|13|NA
CASSPSLVGEQYF
TGTGCCAGCAGCCCTAGCCTGGTCGGCGAGCAGTACTTC
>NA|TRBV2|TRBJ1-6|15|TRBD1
CARQTGGNYNSPLHF
TGTGCCAGACAGACAGGGGGAAACTATAATTCACCCCTCCACTTT
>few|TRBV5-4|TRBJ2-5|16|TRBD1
CASSLAGTGDWETQYF
TGTGCCAGCAGCTTGGCCGGGACAGGGGATTGGGAGACCCAGTACTTC
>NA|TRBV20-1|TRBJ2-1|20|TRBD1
CSAREGTGYRVSMGNNEQFF
TGCAGTGCTAGAGAGGGGACAGGGTACCGGGTGAGTATGGGGAACAATGAGCAGTTCTTC
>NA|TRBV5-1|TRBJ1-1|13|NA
CASSLVPDTEAFF
TGCGCCAGCAGCTTGGTGCCAGACACTGAAGCTTTCTTT
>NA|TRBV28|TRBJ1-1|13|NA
CASTRRTNTEAFF
TGTGCCAGCACTAGGAGGACGAACACTGAAGCTTTCTTT
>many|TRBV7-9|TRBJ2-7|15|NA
CASSLGQGGAYEQYF
TGTGCCAGCAGCTTAGGACAGGGAGGGGCCTACGAGCAGTACTTC
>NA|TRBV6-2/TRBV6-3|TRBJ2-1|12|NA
CASRLGYNEQFF
TGTGCCAGCAGACTCGGCTACAATGAGCAGTTCTTC
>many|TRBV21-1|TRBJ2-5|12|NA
CASSGGEETQYF
TGTGCCAGCAGCGGAGGGGAAGAGACCCAGTACTTC
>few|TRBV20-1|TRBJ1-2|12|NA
CSASGRSDGYTF
TGCAGTGCTAGCGGGCGGTCAGATGGCTACACCTTC
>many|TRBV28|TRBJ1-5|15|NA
CASSLSLSGNQPQHF
TGTGCCAGCAGTTTATCTCTTTCAGGCAATCAGCCCCAGCATTTT
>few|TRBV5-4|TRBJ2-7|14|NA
CASSLTGDYYEQYF
TGTGCCAGCAGCTTGACAGGGGACTACTACGAGCAGTACTTC
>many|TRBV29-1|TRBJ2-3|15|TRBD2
CSVGSTSGRTDTQYF
TGCAGCGTTGGATCGACTAGCGGGAGGACAGATACGCAGTATTTT
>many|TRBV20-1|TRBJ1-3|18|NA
CSARAPEPGRLSGNTIYF
TGCAGTGCTAGAGCTCCCGAGCCTGGAAGGCTCTCTGGAAACACCATATATTTT
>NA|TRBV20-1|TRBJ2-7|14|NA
CSALYSGSSYEQYF
TGCAGTGCCCTCTATAGCGGTAGCTCCTACGAGCAGTACTTC
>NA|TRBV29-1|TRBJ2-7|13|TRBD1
CSVLQGVAYEQYF
TGCAGCGTCTTACAGGGGGTAGCCTACGAGCAGTACTTC
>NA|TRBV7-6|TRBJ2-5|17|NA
CASSLGAWSKLQETQYF
TGTGCCAGCAGCTTGGGAGCCTGGTCGAAGCTCCAAGAGACCCAGTACTTC
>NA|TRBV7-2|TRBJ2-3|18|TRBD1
CASSLPIRPGGSWDTQYF
TGTGCCAGCAGCTTACCGATCAGGCCAGGGGGCTCGTGGGATACGCAGTATTTT
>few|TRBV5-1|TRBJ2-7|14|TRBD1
CASRPGTVTYEQYF
TGCGCCAGCAGACCCGGGACAGTGACCTACGAGCAGTACTTC
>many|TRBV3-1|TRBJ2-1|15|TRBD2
CASSLFSGSGSEQFF
TGTGCCAGCAGCCTATTTAGCGGGAGTGGTAGTGAGCAGTTCTTC
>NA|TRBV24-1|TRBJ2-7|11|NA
CATSDTYEQYF
TGTGCCACCAGTGATACCTACGAGCAGTACTTC
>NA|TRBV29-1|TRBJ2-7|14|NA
CSVEDEEGSYEQYF
TGCAGCGTTGAAGATGAGGAGGGGAGCTACGAGCAGTACTTC
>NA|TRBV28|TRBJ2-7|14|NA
CASSLSRLTYEQYF
TGTGCCAGCAGTTTATCACGGCTCACCTACGAGCAGTACTTC
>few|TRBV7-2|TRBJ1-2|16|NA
CASSLGQTSANYGYTF
TGTGCCAGCAGCTTAGGACAGACGTCAGCTAACTATGGCTACACCTTC
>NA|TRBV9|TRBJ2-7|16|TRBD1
CASSAAGGQGLNGQYF
TGTGCCAGCAGCGCGGCCGGGGGACAGGGGCTTAACGGGCAGTACTTC
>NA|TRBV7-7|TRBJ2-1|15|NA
CASSALGDSYNEQFF
TGTGCTAGCAGCGCCCTGGGGGACTCCTACAATGAGCAGTTCTTC
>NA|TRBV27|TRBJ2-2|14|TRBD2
CASNPGGNTGELFF
TGTGCCAGCAACCCGGGGGGGAACACCGGGGAGCTGTTTTTT
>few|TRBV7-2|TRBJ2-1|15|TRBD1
CASSPDRGHRREQFF
TGTGCCAGCAGCCCCGACAGGGGGCATCGCCGAGAGCAGTTCTTC
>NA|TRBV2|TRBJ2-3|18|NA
CASSYPVGEDADTDTQYF
TGTGCCAGCAGCTACCCTGTTGGGGAGGACGCTGATACAGATACGCAGTATTTT
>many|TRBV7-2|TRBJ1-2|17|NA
CASSLRATLSFRYGYTF
TGTGCCAGCAGCTTACGGGCGACATTGTCCTTTCGCTATGGCTACACCTTC
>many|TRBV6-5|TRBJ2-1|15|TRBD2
CASSHGTSSYNEQFF
TGTGCCAGCAGTCACGGGACTAGCTCCTACAATGAGCAGTTCTTC
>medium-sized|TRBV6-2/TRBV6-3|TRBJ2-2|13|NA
CASQGDYTGELFF
TGTGCCAGCCAGGGGGACTACACCGGGGAGCTGTTTTTT
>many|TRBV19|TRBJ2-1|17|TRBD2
CASSNSGLAGVYNEQFF
TGTGCCAGTAGTAATTCAGGACTAGCGGGAGTCTACAATGAGCAGTTCTTC
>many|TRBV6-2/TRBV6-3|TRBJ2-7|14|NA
CASSYGGSAYEQYF
TGTGCCAGCAGTTACGGCGGGTCCGCCTACGAGCAGTACTTC